These 3 T cell receptor beta chains were sequenced from one sample in a study of T cell responses to AZD1222 COVID-19 vaccine (dated by TCRdb to the early 2020s). The time point label, read with the paper, signifies: about 28 days (+/-7) after the second vaccine dose. Libraries were prepared through the immunoSEQ multiplex PCR assay. This is the immuneACCESS table as TCRdb keeps it, with only in-frame sequences that have V and J called. A part of the clones is gone; compared with another copy, unresolved V genes explain less than half, and the rest is unexplained. The sample table shows around 180,000 clones, and around 90% are seen once. Of the sample, around 26% falls within the top ten clones. Here the sequenced sample was peripheral blood, taken 28 days after the second AZD1222 dose. These receptors originate from an adult who received the AZD1222 COVID-19 vaccine.

The CDR3 nucleotides are TGTGCCAGCAGCTTACTAGGCACAGATACGCAGTATTTT. Its translation: CASSLLGTDTQYF. V gene TRBV7-9 combines with J gene TRBJ2-3, with D unresolved. CDR3 length: 13 amino acids. Germline CDR1 is SEHNR and CDR2 is FQNEAQ (reference sequence). The V and J ends lost 2 bases and 1 base respectively, with 4 bases between them.

CDR3 region: CASRSPSGSFETQYF. DNA for the CDR3: TGTGCCAGCAGATCTCCCAGCGGGAGTTTTGAGACCCAGTACTTC. The chain combines TRBV11-1 with TRBJ2-5; 8 bases are shared with TRBD2. The length of the CDR3 is 15 residues. With 6 bases clipped from V and 5 bases from J, the junction kept 11 bases outside the gene matches. Per germline, CDR1 SGHAT and CDR2 FQDESV (reference sequence).

The V call is TRBV5-6, the J call TRBJ1-4; 8 bases fit TRBD1. The CDR3 totals 14 residues. The V gene end was trimmed by 4 bases and the J gene end by 8 bases; junction bases not matched to a gene: 7. CDR1 SGHDT and CDR2 YYEEEE come from the germline V gene. The CDR3 nucleotides are TGTGCCAGCAGCGTACAGGGGGTTTTCGAAAAACTGTTTTTT. Residues: CASSVQGVFEKLFF.